This TCR beta chain was observed in a study of breast tumors, draining lymph nodes, adjacent tissues. Study results and caveats: Compared with lymph nodes, tumors were less diverse; compared with nontumor tissue, more. The data were judged consistent with most tumor T cells coming from lymph node and expanding in tumor.

This CDR3 comprises 13 residues. Germline V gives CDR1 MNHNY, CDR2 SVGAGI (reference sequence). Trimming removed 6 bases at V and 7 bases at J, with 12 bases between. TCRdb reanalysed the multiplex PCR reads using MiXCR and keeps one entry per CDR3 protein. The sample holds 25,000 or so distinct CDR3 sequences; over 60% are singletons and the top ten take less than 25%. As for this clonotype: Its matching antigen is unknown.

The receptor comes from a female donor with breast cancer. Some clones in this sample may be carry-over from other donors' samples. The chain carries TRBV6-6 and TRBJ2-2; no reliable D call. The specimen was tumor-adjacent breast tissue. The CDR3 region is CASSARTDGELFF. CDR3 DNA: TGTGCCAGCAGCGCCCGGACGGACGGGGAGCTGTTTTTT.